The T cell receptor beta chain under discussion was sequenced for a study of cytomegalovirus exposure and HLA in healthy donors. Both 60 Vbeta primers and 13 Jbeta primers went into the PCR. TCRdb's table, derived via immunoSEQ multiplex PCR, lists solely in-frame clones and lacks some. The table shows almost 200,000 clones, with roughly three quarters occurring only once. The CDR3 is 12 amino acids. Germline CDR1 reads SSHAT; CDR2 reads FNYEAQ (reference sequence). Findings of the study overall: While the bulk of TCR sequences proved rare, some public TCRs turned up in many donors.

For this clone: Its antigen remains unidentified. Its ends do not fully match the called genes, so a read error is possible.

This receptor was obtained from a male donor in good health and CMV-seropositive. The rearrangement uses TRBV7-7 and TRBJ2-2; D is unclear. The sequenced sample consisted of PBMCs. This chain's CDR3 is CASSADTGELFF. The CDR3 region has the DNA TGTGCTAGCAGCGCGGATACCGGGGAGCTGTTTTTT.